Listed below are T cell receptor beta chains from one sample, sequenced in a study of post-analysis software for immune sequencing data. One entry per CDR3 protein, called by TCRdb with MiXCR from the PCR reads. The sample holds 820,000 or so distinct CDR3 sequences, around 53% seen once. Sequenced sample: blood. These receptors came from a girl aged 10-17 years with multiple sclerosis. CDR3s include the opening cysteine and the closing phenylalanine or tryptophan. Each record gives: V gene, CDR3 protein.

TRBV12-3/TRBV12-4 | CASALWGREETQYF
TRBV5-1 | CASSGPAAYGYTF
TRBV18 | CASSPQFGTNYGYTF
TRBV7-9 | CASSQPWTGMMNTVAFF
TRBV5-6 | CASSLWGGFYNEQFF
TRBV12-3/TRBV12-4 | CASSLGTGTYGYTF
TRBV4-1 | CASSHSRDRSFYEQYF
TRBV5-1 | CASSLPGQVYEQYF
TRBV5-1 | CASSLQAEETQYF
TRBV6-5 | CASSYRFDRSSGANVLTF
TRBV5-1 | CASSLSAGSGSCEQYF
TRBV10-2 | CASRPGPDEQYF
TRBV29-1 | CSVYGIPSNQETQYF
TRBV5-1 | CASSRLAENNEQFF
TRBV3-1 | CVSSRVGETQYF
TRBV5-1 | CASSLEAGATDTQYF
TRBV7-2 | CASSPSLNQPQHF
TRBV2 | CASSSGGGDTDTQYF
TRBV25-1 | CASTPVGDYGYTF
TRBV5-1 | CASNLGTVSYEQYF
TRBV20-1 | CSAREKRLAGVETQYF
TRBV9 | CASSVAYGRETQYF
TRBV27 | CASSLGGGPTGELFF
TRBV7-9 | CASSEWGSFSTGGQETQYF
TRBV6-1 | CASSARGAGRRNEQFF
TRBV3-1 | CASSQVRSAGHGELFF
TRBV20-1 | CSAPSSGGRGDTQYF
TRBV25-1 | CASSGGGAGEAFF
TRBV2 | CASSLGTSGIEETQYF
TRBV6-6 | CASTGERPQETQYF
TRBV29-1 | CSVLRGDSYNEQFF
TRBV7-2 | CASSSRDRVEQYF
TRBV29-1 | CSVAPGTATYEQYF
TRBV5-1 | CASSLVVKDTQYF
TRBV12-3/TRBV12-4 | CASSAPASGGGETQYF
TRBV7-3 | CASSPRAGSTDTQYF
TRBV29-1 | CSVRPSTETQYF
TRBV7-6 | CASSSRYRGVTNEKLFF
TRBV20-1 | CSAIPRAGVYETQYF
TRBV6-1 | CASSEALLLRGGEQYF
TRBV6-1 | CASSEAPRGGAFYEQYF
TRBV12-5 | CASDDRGFSNQPQHF
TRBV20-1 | CSARFHRDEQFF
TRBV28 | CASSPLTRSTYEQYF
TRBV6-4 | CASSDSNQGDYNEQFF
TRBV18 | CASSPNRASTDTQYF
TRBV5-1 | CASTLGVNTEAFF
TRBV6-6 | CASSPSAVRQYF
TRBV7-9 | CASSPPLVGLGDNEQFF
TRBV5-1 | CASSRSGAEGQYF